This T cell receptor (beta chain) was identified during a study of T cells in Graves' hyperthyroidism and ophthalmopathy. General study results and limits: Among clonotypes expanded in thyroid above 0.001, most were also found in blood.

Exclusions: uncontrolled infection, other autoimmune disease, pregnancy, lactation. Trimming removed 2 bases at V and 4 bases at J, with 8 bases between. This CDR3 comprises 14 residues. Germline V CDR1 and CDR2: MDHEN, SYDVKM. Amplification of TCR beta CDR3 regions was performed using RNA transcripts as template. The TCR CDR3 first-round RT-PCR relied on the HTBI primer set. MiXCR, applied by TCRdb to the multiplex PCR reads, yields one record per CDR3 protein. The sample has hundreds of thousands of distinct CDR3 sequences, around 15% seen once. This clonotype was counted ten times or more. Its antigen is still unknown.

This chain links TRBV28 with TRBJ2-2; D may be TRBD1 (6 bases). This TCR was sampled from a woman aged 25 to 45 with Graves' hyperthyroidism. Sequencing was carried out using blood. As DNA, the CDR3 is TGTGCCAGCAGTTTAGGGACAACCACCGGGGAGCTGTTTTTT. It translates to CASSLGTTTGELFF.